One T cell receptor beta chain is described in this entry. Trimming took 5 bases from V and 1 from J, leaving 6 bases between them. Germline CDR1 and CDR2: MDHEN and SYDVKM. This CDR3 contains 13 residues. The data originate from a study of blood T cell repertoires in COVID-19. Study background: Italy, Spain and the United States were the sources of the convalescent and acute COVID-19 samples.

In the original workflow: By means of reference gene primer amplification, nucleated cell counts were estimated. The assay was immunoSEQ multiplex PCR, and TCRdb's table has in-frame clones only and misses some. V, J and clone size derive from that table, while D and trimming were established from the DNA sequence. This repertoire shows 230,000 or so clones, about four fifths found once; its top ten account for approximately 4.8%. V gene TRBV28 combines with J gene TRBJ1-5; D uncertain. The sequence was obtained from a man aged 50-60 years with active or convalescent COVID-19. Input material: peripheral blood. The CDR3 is CASSPFSNQPQHF. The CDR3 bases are TGTGCCAGCAGTCCGTTCAGCAATCAGCCCCAGCATTTT.